This T cell receptor beta chain was found in a study of PD-1 blockade in classical Hodgkin lymphoma. Following autologous stem cell transplantation, relapse occurred in every patient, and exposure to brentuximab vedotin varied. TCRdb's table, derived via immunoSEQ multiplex PCR, lists solely in-frame clones and lacks some. Of over 50,000 clones in the sample, approximately 81% were seen once. Germline lookup yields CDR1 LGHNA and CDR2 YSLEER. V was pared by 2 bases and J by 3 bases, with 11 bases between. The CDR3 runs 14 residues. The chain recombines TRBV4-3 with TRBJ2-7; D call uncertain. This sequence was found in a human donor with classical Hodgkin lymphoma. The starting material was peripheral blood mononuclear cells (PBMCs), obtained at baseline. The CDR3 nucleotides read TGCGCCAGCAGCCAACGGAAGGGTTACTACGAGCAGTACTTC. Its translation is CASSQRKGYYEQYF.